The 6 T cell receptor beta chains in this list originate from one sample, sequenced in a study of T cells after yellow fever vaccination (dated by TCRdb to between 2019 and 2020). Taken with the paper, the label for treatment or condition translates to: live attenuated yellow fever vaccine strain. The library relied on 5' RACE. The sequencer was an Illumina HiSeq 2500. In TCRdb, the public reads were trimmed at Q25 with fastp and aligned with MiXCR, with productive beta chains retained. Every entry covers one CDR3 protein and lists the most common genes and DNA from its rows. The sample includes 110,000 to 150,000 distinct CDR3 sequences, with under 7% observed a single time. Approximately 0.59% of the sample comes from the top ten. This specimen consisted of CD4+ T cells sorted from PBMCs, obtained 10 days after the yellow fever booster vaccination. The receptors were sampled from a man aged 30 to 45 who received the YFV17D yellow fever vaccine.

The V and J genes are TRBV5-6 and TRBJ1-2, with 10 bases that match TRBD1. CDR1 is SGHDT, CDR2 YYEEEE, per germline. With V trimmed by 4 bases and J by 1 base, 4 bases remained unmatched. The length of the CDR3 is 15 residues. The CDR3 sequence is CASSLWTGGNYGYTF. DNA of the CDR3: TGTGCCAGCAGCCTCTGGACAGGGGGTAACTATGGCTACACCTTC.

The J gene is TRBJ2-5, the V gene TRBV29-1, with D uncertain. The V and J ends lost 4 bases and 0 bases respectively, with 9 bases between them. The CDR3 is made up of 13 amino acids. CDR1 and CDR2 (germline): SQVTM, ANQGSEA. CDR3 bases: TGCAGCGTTGCCCCGAAGTACCAAGAGACCCAGTACTTC. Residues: CSVAPKYQETQYF.

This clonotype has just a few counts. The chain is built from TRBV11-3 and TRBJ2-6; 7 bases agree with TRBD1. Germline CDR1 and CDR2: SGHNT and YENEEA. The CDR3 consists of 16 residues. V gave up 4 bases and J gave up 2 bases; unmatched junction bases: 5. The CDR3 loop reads CASSSTGKAGANVLTF. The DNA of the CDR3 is TGTGCCAGCAGCTCGACAGGGAAGGCTGGGGCCAACGTCCTGACTTTC.

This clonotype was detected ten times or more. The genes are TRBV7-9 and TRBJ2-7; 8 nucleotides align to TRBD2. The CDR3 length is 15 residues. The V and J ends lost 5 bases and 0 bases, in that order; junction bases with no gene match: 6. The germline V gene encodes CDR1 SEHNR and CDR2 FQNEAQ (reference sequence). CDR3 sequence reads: CASSRSGKSSYEQYF. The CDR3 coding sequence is TGTGCCAGCAGCCGTAGCGGGAAGAGCTCCTACGAGCAGTACTTC. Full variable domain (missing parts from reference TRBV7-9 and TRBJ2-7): DTGVSQNPRHKITKRGQNVTFRCDPISEHNRLYWYRQTLGQGPEFLTYFQNEAQLEKSRLLSDRFSAERPKGSFSTLEIQRTEQGDSAMYLCASSRSGKSSYEQYFGPGTRLTVT.

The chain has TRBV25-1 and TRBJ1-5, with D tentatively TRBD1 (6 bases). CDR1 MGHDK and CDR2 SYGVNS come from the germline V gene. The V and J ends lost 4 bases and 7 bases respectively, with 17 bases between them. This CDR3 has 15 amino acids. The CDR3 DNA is TGTGCCAGCAGTGCCGGGACAACCGTAGGGCAGCCCCAGCATTTT. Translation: CASSAGTTVGQPQHF. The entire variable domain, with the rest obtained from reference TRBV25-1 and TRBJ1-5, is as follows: EADIYQTPRYLVIGTGKKITLECSQTMGHDKMYWYQQDPGMELHLIHYSYGVNSTEKGDLSSESTVSRIRTEHFPLTLESARPSHTSQYLCASSAGTTVGQPQHFGDGTRLSIL.

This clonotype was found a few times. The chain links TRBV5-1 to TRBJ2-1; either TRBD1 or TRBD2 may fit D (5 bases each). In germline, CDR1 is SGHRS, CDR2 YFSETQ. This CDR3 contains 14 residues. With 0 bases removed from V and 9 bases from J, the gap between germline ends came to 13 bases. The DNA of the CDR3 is TGCGCCAGCAGCTTGGGGGACGGTTCCGGTGAGCAGTTCTTC. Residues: CASSLGDGSGEQFF.